These T cell receptor beta chains were read from a single sample in a study of cytomegalovirus exposure and HLA in healthy donors. Sequencing was performed with immunoSEQ multiplex PCR; in TCRdb, only in-frame clones are kept and a portion is missing. The top ten hold about an eighth of the sample, which has about 89,000 clones, approximately 81% seen once. Specimen: PBMCs. These receptor sequences come from a woman aged 18-29 years in good health and CMV-seropositive. The CDR3 runs from the conserved cysteine through the conserved F or W. The order of the fields is D gene, V gene, J gene, CDR3 DNA, CDR3 protein. D genes are given only for firm matches.

D: -
V: TRBV5-1
J: TRBJ1-2
DNA: TGCGCCAGCAGTAGTGCCTCGGGTGGCTACACCTTC
CDR3: CASSSASGGYTF

D: -
V: TRBV7-2
J: TRBJ1-5
DNA: TGTGCCAGCAGCTTTCAAGTAGGGGACAATCAGCCCCAGCATTTT
CDR3: CASSFQVGDNQPQHF

D: -
V: TRBV7-2
J: TRBJ2-3
DNA: TGTGCCAGCAGCCTTAGCACAGATACGCAGTATTTT
CDR3: CASSLSTDTQYF

D: -
V: TRBV14
J: TRBJ1-4
DNA: TGTGCCAGCAGACCAAGCGGGGACCCTTACATCCCTAAACTGTTTTTT
CDR3: CASRPSGDPYIPKLFF

D: -
V: TRBV30
J: TRBJ2-1
DNA: TGTGCCTGGAGTGAAACCGGGACACTCGATAATGAGCAGTTCTTC
CDR3: CAWSETGTLDNEQFF

D: -
V: TRBV5-1
J: TRBJ2-7
DNA: TGCGCCAGCAGCCATGGACTCAACGAGCAGTACTTC
CDR3: CASSHGLNEQYF

D: -
V: TRBV5-1
J: TRBJ2-1
DNA: TGCGCCAGCAGCTTGGGGGCAGACCCCTACAATGAGCAGTTCTTC
CDR3: CASSLGADPYNEQFF

D: -
V: TRBV15
J: TRBJ2-5
DNA: TGTGCCACCAGCTCACTAGGGGGGGGAGGGGAGACCCAGTACTTC
CDR3: CATSSLGGGGETQYF

D: -
V: TRBV29-1
J: TRBJ1-1
DNA: TGCAGCGTGAGGGACACTGAAGCTTTCTTT
CDR3: CSVRDTEAFF

D: TRBD2
V: TRBV7-2
J: TRBJ2-1
DNA: TGTGCCAGCAGCTTAGAGAGCGGGGGGTACAATGAGCAGTTCTTC
CDR3: CASSLESGGYNEQFF

D: TRBD2
V: TRBV9
J: TRBJ2-5
DNA: TGTGCCAGCAGCTCGGGACTAGCGGGGGGTAGGACCCAGTACTTC
CDR3: CASSSGLAGGRTQYF

D: -
V: TRBV5-1
J: TRBJ2-1
DNA: TGCGCCAGCAGCCAGGGACTTTCCAACCACAATGAGCAGTTCTTC
CDR3: CASSQGLSNHNEQFF